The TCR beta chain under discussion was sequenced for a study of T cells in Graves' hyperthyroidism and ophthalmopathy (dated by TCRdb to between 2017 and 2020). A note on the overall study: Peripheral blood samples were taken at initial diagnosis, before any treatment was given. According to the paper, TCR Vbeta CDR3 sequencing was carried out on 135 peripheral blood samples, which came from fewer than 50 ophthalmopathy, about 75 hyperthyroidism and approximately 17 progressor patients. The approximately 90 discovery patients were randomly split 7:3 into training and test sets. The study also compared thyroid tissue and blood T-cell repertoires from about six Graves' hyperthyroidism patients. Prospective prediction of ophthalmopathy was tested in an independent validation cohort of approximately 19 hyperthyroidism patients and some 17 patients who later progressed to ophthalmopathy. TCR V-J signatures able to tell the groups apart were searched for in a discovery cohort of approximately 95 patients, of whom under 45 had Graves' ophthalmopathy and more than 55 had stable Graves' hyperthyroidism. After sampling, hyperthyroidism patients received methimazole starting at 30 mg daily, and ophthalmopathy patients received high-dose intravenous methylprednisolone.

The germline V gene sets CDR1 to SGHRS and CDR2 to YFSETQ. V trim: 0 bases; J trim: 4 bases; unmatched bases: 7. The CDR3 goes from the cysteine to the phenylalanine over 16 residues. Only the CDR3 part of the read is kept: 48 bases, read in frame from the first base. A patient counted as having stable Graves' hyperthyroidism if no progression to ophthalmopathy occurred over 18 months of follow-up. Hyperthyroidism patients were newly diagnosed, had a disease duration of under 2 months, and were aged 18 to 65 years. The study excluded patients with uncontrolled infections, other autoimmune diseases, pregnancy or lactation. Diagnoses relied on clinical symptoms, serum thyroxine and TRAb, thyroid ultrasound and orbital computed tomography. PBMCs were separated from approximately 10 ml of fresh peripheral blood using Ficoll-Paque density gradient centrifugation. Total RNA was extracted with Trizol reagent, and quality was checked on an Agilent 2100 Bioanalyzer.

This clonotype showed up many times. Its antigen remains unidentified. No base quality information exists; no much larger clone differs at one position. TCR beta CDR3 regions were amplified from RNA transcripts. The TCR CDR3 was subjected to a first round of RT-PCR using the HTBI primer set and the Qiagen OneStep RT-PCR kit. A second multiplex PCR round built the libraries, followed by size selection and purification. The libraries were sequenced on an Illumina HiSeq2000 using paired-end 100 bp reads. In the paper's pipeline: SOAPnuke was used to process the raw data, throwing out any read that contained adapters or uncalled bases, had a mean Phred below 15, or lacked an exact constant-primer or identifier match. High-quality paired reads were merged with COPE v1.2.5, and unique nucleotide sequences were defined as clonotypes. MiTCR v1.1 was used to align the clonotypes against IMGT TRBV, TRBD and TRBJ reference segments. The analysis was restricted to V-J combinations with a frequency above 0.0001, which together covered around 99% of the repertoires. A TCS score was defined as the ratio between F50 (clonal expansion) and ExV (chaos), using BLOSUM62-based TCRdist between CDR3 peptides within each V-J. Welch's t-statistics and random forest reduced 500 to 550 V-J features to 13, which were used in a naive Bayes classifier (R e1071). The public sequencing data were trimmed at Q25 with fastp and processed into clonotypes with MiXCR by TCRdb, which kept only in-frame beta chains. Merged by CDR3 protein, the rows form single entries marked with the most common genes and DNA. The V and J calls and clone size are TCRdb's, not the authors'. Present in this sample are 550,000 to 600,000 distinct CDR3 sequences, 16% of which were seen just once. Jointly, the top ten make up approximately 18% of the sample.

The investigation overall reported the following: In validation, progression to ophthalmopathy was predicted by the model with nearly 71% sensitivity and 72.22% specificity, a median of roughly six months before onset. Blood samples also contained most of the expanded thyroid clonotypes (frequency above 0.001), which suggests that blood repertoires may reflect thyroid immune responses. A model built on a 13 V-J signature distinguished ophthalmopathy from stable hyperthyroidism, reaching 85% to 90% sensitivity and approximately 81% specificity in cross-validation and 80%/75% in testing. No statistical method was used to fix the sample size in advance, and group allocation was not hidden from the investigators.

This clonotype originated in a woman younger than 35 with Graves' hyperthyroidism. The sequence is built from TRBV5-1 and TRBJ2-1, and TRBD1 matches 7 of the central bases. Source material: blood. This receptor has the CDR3 CASSLAEQGRYNEQFF. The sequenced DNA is TGCGCCAGCAGCTTGGCGGAACAGGGGCGATACAATGAGCAGTTCTTC.